This T cell receptor (beta chain) was captured by sequencing in a study of T cells after yellow fever vaccination. This clonotype was picked up many times. Its antigen is currently unknown. 5'RACE template switching added a universal primer site and UMIs to TCR cDNA. Each CDR3 protein gets one entry after TCRdb re-called the 5' RACE reads with MiXCR. Found here are roughly 120,000 distinct CDR3 sequences, about 7% of them singletons; the top ten hold roughly 2.6%. V dropped 2 bases and J dropped 2 bases, with 13 bases sitting between them. Germline loops: CDR1 MNHEY, CDR2 SVGAGI. The CDR3 has 15 residues. Study-wide results and caveats: The appearance of a small share of clonotypes in both CD4 and CD8 compartments was observed. Weaker in magnitude, the secondary response showed a faster peak on day 5 versus 15. The booster response re-showed most primary clones: roughly 97% CD4, approximately 86% CD8.

This chain uses TRBV6-5 with TRBJ2-7; D unresolved. This material consisted of CD4+ T cells sorted from PBMCs, taken 9 to 10 days after the first yellow fever vaccination. This sequence originates from a man aged 18 to 30 who received the YFV17D yellow fever vaccine. The CDR3 DNA sequence: TGTGCCAGCAGTTACGTTCCAGTCGGTGCCTACGAGCAGTACTTC. This gives the protein CASSYVPVGAYEQYF.